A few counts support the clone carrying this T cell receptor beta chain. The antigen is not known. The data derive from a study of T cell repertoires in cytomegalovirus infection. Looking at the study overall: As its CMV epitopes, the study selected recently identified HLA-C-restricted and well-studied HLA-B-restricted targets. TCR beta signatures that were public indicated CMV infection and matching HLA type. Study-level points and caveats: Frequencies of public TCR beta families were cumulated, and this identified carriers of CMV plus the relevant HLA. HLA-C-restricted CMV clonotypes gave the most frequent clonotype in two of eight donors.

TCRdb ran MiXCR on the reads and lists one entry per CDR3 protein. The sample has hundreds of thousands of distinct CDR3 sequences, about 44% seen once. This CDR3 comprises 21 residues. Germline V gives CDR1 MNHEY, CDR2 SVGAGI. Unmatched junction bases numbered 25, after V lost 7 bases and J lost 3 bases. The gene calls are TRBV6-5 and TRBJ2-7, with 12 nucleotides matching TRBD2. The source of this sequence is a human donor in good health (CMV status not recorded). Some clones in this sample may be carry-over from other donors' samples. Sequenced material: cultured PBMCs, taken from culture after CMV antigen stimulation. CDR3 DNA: TGTGCCAGCAATGATTGGACAGAACATCTAGCGGGAGGGCCGTTCTACTACGAGCAGTACTTC. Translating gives CASNDWTEHLAGGPFYYEQYF.